What follows is one TCR beta chain and its context. The antigen remains unidentified. This sample stems from a study of shared clonotypes between healthy human individuals. About the study: Two women and a few men aged 18 to 49 made up the donors.

With 1 base removed from V and 0 bases from J, the gap between germline ends came to 4 bases. Germline assignment: CDR1 SEHNR and CDR2 FQNEAQ (reference sequence). This CDR3 spans 14 amino acids. Selected positively for CCR7 and CD45RO-negative, naive CD8 cells excluded terminally differentiated effector memory CD45RA+ cells. Every subset's genomic DNA went evenly onto several immunoSEQ plates. The method was immunoSEQ multiplex PCR; TCRdb's version includes in-frame clones alone and lacks a portion of them. The sample consists of 1.5 million to 2.5 million clones, approximately 95% of them appearing once. Study conclusions and caveats: Having only a few donors restricted how much genetic and exposure-history diversity was captured. Only blood samples were collected, and tissue repertoires likely differ.

The rearrangement joins TRBV7-9 to TRBJ2-4; D ambiguous. Material for sequencing was naive CD8+ T cells sorted from blood. This receptor was obtained from a man aged 18-30 years in good health. The CDR3 DNA sequence: TGTGCCAGCAGCTTAGAACTAGCCAAAAACATTCAGTACTTC. It translates to CASSLELAKNIQYF.